This TCR beta chain originates from a study of T cells after yellow fever vaccination. Study-wide background: Preparing low-cell-number fractions relied on SMART-Seq v4 Ultra Low Input. Study-wide findings and caveats: The secondary response was weaker, and its peak arrived faster, on day 5 versus 15.

TCRdb re-analysed the 5' RACE reads in MiXCR, keeping a single row per CDR3 protein. The repertoire consists of about 120,000 distinct CDR3 sequences, with about 7.2% occurring once and the leading ten covering 2.7%. This clonotype was detected ten times or more. Its antigen is undetermined. This specimen consisted of CD4+ T cells sorted from PBMCs, obtained about 41 days after the first yellow fever vaccination. This clonotype was sampled from a man between 18 and 35 years old who received the YFV17D yellow fever vaccine.

CDR3 in amino acids: CASNDRVNSPLHF. The CDR3 region has the DNA TGTGCCAGTAACGACAGGGTCAATTCACCCCTCCACTTT. The genes are TRBV19 and TRBJ1-6; TRBD1 aligns across 7 bases. CDR1 is LNHDA, CDR2 SQIVND, per germline (reference sequence). The ends lost 7 bases at V and 7 bases at J; junction bases unmatched: 4. The CDR3 loop spans 13 amino acids. Complete variable domain (other parts from reference TRBV19 and TRBJ1-6): DGGITQSPKYLFRKEGQNVTLSCEQNLNHDAMYWYRQDPGQGLRLIYYSQIVNDFQKGDIAEGYSVSREKKESFPLTVTSAQKNPTAFYLCASNDRVNSPLHFGNGTRLTVT.